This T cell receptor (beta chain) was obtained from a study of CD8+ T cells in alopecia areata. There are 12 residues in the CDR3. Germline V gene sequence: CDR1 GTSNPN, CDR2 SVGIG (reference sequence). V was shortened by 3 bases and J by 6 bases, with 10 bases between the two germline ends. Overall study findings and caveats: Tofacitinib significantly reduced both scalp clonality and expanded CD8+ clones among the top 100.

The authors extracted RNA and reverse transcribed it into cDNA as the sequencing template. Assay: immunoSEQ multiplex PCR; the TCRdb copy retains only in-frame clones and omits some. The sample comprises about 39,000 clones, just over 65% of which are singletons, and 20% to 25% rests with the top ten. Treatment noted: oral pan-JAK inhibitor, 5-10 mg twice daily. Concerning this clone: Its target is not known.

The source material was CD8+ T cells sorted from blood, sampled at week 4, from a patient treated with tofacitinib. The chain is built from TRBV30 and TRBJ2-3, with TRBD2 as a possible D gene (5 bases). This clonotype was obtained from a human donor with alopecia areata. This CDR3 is CAWSVGLDTQYF. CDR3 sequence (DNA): TGTGCCTGGAGCGTCGGACTGGATACGCAGTATTTT.